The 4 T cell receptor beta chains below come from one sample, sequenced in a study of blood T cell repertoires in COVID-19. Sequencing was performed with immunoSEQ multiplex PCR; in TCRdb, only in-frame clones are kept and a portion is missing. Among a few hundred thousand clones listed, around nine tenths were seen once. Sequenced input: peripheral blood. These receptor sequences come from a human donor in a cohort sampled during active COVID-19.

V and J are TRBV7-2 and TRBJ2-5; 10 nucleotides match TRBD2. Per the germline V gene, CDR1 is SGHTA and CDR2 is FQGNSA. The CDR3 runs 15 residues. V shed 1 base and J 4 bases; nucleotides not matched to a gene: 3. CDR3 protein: CASSLGLAGAETQYF. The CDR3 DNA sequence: TGTGCCAGCAGCTTAGGCCTAGCGGGGGCAGAGACCCAGTACTTC. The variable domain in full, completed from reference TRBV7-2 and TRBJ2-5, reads GAGVSQSPSNKVTEKGKDVELRCDPISGHTALYWYRQSLGQGLEFLIYFQGNSAPDKSGLPSDRFSAERTGGSVSTLTIQRTQQEDSAVYLCASSLGLAGAETQYFGPGTRLLVL.

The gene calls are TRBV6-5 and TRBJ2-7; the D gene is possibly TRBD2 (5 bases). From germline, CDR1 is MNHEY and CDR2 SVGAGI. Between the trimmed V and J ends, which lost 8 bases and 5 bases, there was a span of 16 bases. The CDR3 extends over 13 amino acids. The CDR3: CASQRPQLHEQYF. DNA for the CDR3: TGTGCCAGCCAGCGGCCCCAGCTCCACGAGCAGTACTTC.

Here the CDR3 DNA reads TGTGCCAGCAGCTTGAAGACGGGGGACACTGAAGCTTTCTTT. This translates into CASSLKTGDTEAFF. The genes are TRBV5-4 and TRBJ1-1, with D possibly matching TRBD1 (5 bases). The CDR3 extends over 14 amino acids. Germline V CDR1 and CDR2: SGHNT, YYREEE (reference sequence). V shed 1 base and J shed 3 bases, with 10 bases lying between them.

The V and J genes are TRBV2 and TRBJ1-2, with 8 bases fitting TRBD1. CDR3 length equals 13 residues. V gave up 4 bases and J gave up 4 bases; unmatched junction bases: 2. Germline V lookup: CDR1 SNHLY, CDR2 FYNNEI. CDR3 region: CASSAGGGYGYTF. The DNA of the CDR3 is TGTGCCAGCAGTGCAGGGGGCGGCTATGGCTACACCTTC.